There are a few counts of the clone carrying this T cell receptor beta chain. V lost 2 bases, J lost 4 bases, and 13 bases lay in between. The CDR3 length is 14 residues. CDR1 and CDR2 from the germline V gene are SGHKS and YYEKEE (reference sequence). Clones were sequenced by immunoSEQ multiplex PCR, and TCRdb holds only the in-frame ones, with some missing. The sample holds approximately 6,200 clones, roughly 84% seen once. The sample belongs to a study of immune evolution from preneoplasia to lung adenocarcinoma. Sequencing was performed on FFPE minimally invasive lung adenocarcinoma tissue. The clonotype originates from a person over 45 with lung adenocarcinoma. This rearrangement joins TRBV5-5 to TRBJ2-7, with D perhaps being TRBD1 or TRBD2 (6 bases each). In DNA, the CDR3 is TGTGCCAGCAGCTTAGGAACAGGGAGGTACGAGCAGTACTTC. Its translation is CASSLGTGRYEQYF. The entire variable domain, with the rest obtained from reference TRBV5-5 and TRBJ2-7, is as follows: DAGVTQSPTHLIKTRGQQVTLRCSPISGHKSVSWYQQVLGQGPQFIFQYYEKEERGRGNFPDRFSARQFPNYSSELNVNALLLGDSALYLCASSLGTGRYEQYFGPGTRLTVT.